These 23 T cell receptor beta chains came from one sample sequenced in a study of graft-versus-host responses after intestinal transplantation. Their antigens remain unidentified. Clones were read by immunoSEQ multiplex PCR, and TCRdb kept only the in-frame ones, dropping some. The sample shows tens of thousands of clones, 90% to 95% of them seen only once. The material was unstimulated CD8+ T cells sorted from spleen or lymph node cells, obtained before intestinal transplant. These TCRs come from a human donor who received an intestinal transplant.

The chain links TRBV13 to TRBJ2-2; 7 nucleotides align to TRBD2. The J segment lost 0 bases and the V segment lost 8 bases, leaving 6 bases of the junction unmatched. The CDR3 covers 15 residues. Germline values: CDR1 PRHDT, CDR2 FYEKMQ (reference sequence). The CDR3 here is CASWYSGSNTGELFF. CDR3 nucleotides: TGTGCCAGCTGGTATAGCGGGTCGAACACCGGGGAGCTGTTTTTT.

V is TRBV7-3 and J is TRBJ2-1; TRBD2 matches 11 bases. The CDR3 sequence is 17 residues long. V shed 5 bases and J 1 base; nucleotides not matched to a gene: 7. Germline V gives CDR1 SGHTA, CDR2 FQGTGA. The CDR3 spells CASSPTGLADSYNEQFF. The CDR3 bases are TGTGCCAGCAGCCCAACGGGACTAGCGGATTCCTACAATGAGCAGTTCTTC. The whole variable domain, filled in from reference TRBV7-3 and TRBJ2-1, reads GAGVSQTPSNKVTEKGKYVELRCDPISGHTALYWYRQSLGQGPEFLIYFQGTGAADDSGLPNDRFFAVRPEGSVSTLKIQRTERGDSAVYLCASSPTGLADSYNEQFFGPGTRLTVL.

This chain uses TRBV7-9 with TRBJ2-5; TRBD1 agrees at 7 bases. V was clipped by 5 bases and J by 0 bases; unmatched bases: 12. The germline V gene encodes CDR1 SEHNR and CDR2 FQNEAQ (reference sequence). The CDR3 totals 17 residues. CDR3 nucleotides: TGTGCCAGCAGCCTCTGGGACAGACCAGAATACCAAGAGACCCAGTACTTC. It specifies CASSLWDRPEYQETQYF.

The rearrangement uses TRBV30 and TRBJ1-1, with 7 bases lining up with TRBD1. In germline, CDR1 is GTSNPN, CDR2 SVGIG (reference sequence). The CDR3 is made up of 12 amino acids. Losses at the gene ends were 3 bases for V and 8 bases for J; bases not matched to a gene: 6. Here the CDR3 reads CAWSREGAEAFF. The CDR3 region has the DNA TGTGCCTGGAGCCGTGAGGGGGCAGAAGCTTTCTTT. The whole variable domain, remainder taken from reference TRBV30 and TRBJ1-1, is SQTIHQWPATLVQPVGSPLSLECTVEGTSNPNLYWYRQAAGRGLQLLFYSVGIGQISSEVPQNLSASRPQDRQFILSSKKLLLSDSGFYLCAWSREGAEAFFGQGTRLTVV.

The chain employs TRBV2 and TRBJ2-7; 10 bases map to TRBD2. From germline, CDR1 is SNHLY and CDR2 FYNNEI. Germline trimming cut 3 bases from V and 4 bases from J; bases unmatched to any gene: 9. This CDR3 contains 16 residues. CDR3 DNA: TGTGCCAGCAGTGAGGATAGCGGGAGGCTCCCGTACGAGCAGTACTTC. Translated, it gives CASSEDSGRLPYEQYF.

This sequence joins TRBV6-5 and TRBJ2-3, with D uncertain. The V end was cut by 2 bases, the J end by 2 bases, with 8 bases between. Germline V gene lookup returns CDR1 MNHEY and CDR2 SVGAGI. The CDR3 loop spans 14 amino acids. DNA of the CDR3: TGTGCCAGCAGTTACGGCCTCCACACAGATACGCAGTATTTT. Translated: CASSYGLHTDTQYF.

V usage is TRBV29-1 and J usage is TRBJ2-1, with 10 bases matching TRBD2. V was pared by 8 bases and J by 8 bases, with 15 bases of the junction left unmatched. From germline, CDR1 is SQVTM and CDR2 ANQGSEA. The CDR3 loop spans 15 amino acids. The chain's CDR3 is CSPRTSGGTGDEQFF. The CDR3 DNA reads TGCAGCCCAAGGACTAGCGGAGGGACTGGGGATGAGCAGTTCTTC.

The rearrangement links TRBV4-2 to TRBJ2-2; 8 positions agree with TRBD2. The CDR3 has 17 amino acids. Looked up from germline, CDR1 is LGHNA and CDR2 is YNFKEQ. The trim removed 1 base at V and 2 bases at J, leaving 6 bases unmatched. CDR3 nucleotides: TGTGCCAGCAGCCAAGGGTTTAGCGGGACTAACACCGGGGAGCTGTTTTTT. It is translated as CASSQGFSGTNTGELFF.

This sequence joins TRBV6-5 and TRBJ1-5; the match to TRBD1 covers 7 bases. V gave up 6 bases and J gave up 2 bases; unmatched junction bases: 7. This CDR3 is 15 amino acids long. Germline-derived CDR1 and CDR2 are MNHEY and SVGAGI. This CDR3 is CASSYRGSGNQPQHF. In DNA form, the CDR3 reads TGTGCCAGCAGCTACAGGGGAAGCGGCAATCAGCCCCAGCATTTT.

V and J are TRBV6-6 and TRBJ2-1; TRBD2 aligns across 14 bases. V shed 4 bases and J 7 bases; nucleotides not matched to a gene: 3. The CDR3 has 15 amino acids. Germline CDR1 MNHNY, CDR2 SVGAGI (reference sequence). In DNA, the CDR3 is TGTGCCAGCAGTTGGGGACTAGCGGGAGAGAATGAGCAGTTCTTC. Its translation: CASSWGLAGENEQFF.

This chain connects TRBV19 to TRBJ1-6; no reliable D call. This CDR3 is 15 amino acids long. V lost 7 bases, J lost 4 bases, and 14 bases lay in between. Germline CDR1 reads LNHDA; CDR2 reads SQIVND (reference sequence). CDR3: CASTLTGEYNSPLHF. CDR3 sequence (DNA): TGTGCCAGTACCCTTACCGGGGAATATAATTCACCCCTCCACTTT.

This clone has just one count. The chain recombines TRBV7-9 with TRBJ2-2; 9 bases agree with TRBD2. The V gene's germline CDR1 is SEHNR and CDR2 FQNEAQ (reference sequence). The CDR3 is made up of 18 amino acids. Trimming at V came to 6 bases and at J to 0 bases, leaving 11 bases not matched to a gene. The CDR3 loop reads CASSGDTSGPANTGELFF. The CDR3 DNA reads as TGTGCCAGCAGTGGGGATACTAGCGGGCCCGCGAACACCGGGGAGCTGTTTTTT.

This chain links TRBV6-1 with TRBJ2-1; unclear D gene. This CDR3 comprises 11 residues. V lost 1 base and J 7 bases, leaving 2 bases between the germline ends. Germline V gives CDR1 MNHNS, CDR2 SASEGT. The CDR3 DNA reads as TGTGCCAGCAGTGAAGAAAATGAGCAGTTCTTC. It codes for CASSEENEQFF.

Notes on this clone: At the DNA level, this CDR3 is encoded by other sequences in the same sample as well. The chain uses TRBV27 and TRBJ2-3; TRBD2 is a possible D gene (5 bases). Looked up from germline, CDR1 is MNHEY and CDR2 is SMNVEV (reference sequence). This CDR3 is built from 14 residues. V gave up 4 bases and J gave up 1 base, with 9 bases separating them. The CDR3 sequence: CASSSLAGTDTQYF. CDR3 in DNA: TGTGCCAGCAGTTCCCTAGCCGGCACAGATACGCAGTATTTT.

The chain uses TRBV7-8 and TRBJ1-1; no clear D. Germline CDR1 SGHVS, CDR2 FQNEAQ. V was trimmed by 4 bases and J by 7 bases, leaving 13 bases between them. The CDR3 is made up of 13 amino acids. The CDR3 loop is CASSSSGGVEAFF. The CDR3 DNA follows: TGTGCCAGCAGCTCCTCGGGCGGCGTTGAAGCTTTCTTT.

This chain uses TRBV18 with TRBJ1-5, with D uncertain. Germline loops: CDR1 KGHSH, CDR2 LQKENI. Deletions cut 0 bases from V and 7 bases from J, with 13 bases between. This CDR3 comprises 15 residues. The CDR3 protein is CASSPPTESGQPQHF. DNA for the CDR3: TGTGCCAGCTCACCACCCACAGAGTCGGGGCAGCCCCAGCATTTT.

This clone was seen only once. The J gene is TRBJ2-5, the V gene TRBV5-1, with 11 bases identical to TRBD2. The DNA end favors TRBJ2-7, so the J call may be wrong. Germline V gene data show CDR1 as SGHRS and CDR2 as YFSETQ. The CDR3 totals 19 residues. The CDR3 reads CASSLEVAGGPSGFYEQYF. CDR3 bases: TGCGCCAGCAGCTTGGAGGTAGCGGGAGGGCCCTCTGGTTTCTACGAGCAGTACTTC.

In this sample, this clone turned up a few times. The chain has TRBV6-5 and TRBJ2-7, with no clear D. Germline V gene data show CDR1 as MNHEY and CDR2 as SVGAGI. The CDR3 runs to 15 residues. V lost 0 bases and J lost 3, with 12 bases in between. CDR3 nucleotides: TGTGCCAGCAGTTACTCGATTGTTGGCAACTACGAGCAGTACTTC. It codes for CASSYSIVGNYEQYF.

The CDR3 coding sequence is TGTGCCAGCAGACTAGCGGGAGGGCGGACCTACGAGCAGTACTTC. This gives the protein CASRLAGGRTYEQYF. The gene calls are TRBV28 and TRBJ2-7; 13 bases match TRBD2. This CDR3 contains 15 residues. CDR1 and CDR2 from the germline V gene are MDHEN and SYDVKM. V dropped 6 bases and J dropped 2; count of bases not matched to a gene: 4.

This chain joins TRBV15 and TRBJ2-5; tentatively, D is TRBD1 (6 bases). The CDR3 loop spans 14 amino acids. Looked up from germline, CDR1 is LNHNV and CDR2 is YYDKDF (reference sequence). The V gene lost 4 bases and the J gene lost 1 base, with 10 bases spanning the gap. The CDR3 coding sequence is TGTGCCACCAGCACTGGGGGCAGCCAAGAGACCCAGTACTTC. This sequence encodes CATSTGGSQETQYF.

This clone was observed once. The rearrangement joins TRBV27 to TRBJ2-7, with D maybe TRBD2 (6 bases). Trimming took 3 bases from V and 7 from J, leaving 19 bases between them. Germline V gives CDR1 MNHEY, CDR2 SMNVEV (reference sequence). The CDR3 totals 15 residues. The chain's CDR3 is CASSLGGRESLEQYF. The CDR3 DNA is TGTGCCAGCAGTTTGGGGGGTAGAGAGTCGCTGGAGCAGTACTTC.

This sequence joins TRBV27 and TRBJ1-5, with 11 bases fitting TRBD1. The CDR3 covers 17 residues. Unmatched junction bases numbered 15, after V lost 3 bases and J lost 11 bases. In germline, CDR1 is MNHEY, CDR2 SMNVEV (reference sequence). CDR3 bases: TGTGCCAGCAGTTTGAGGGGACAGGGGGGCGGTCCAGGGACCCAGCATTTT. Translation gives CASSLRGQGGGPGTQHF.

The chain recombines TRBV29-1 with TRBJ2-7; tentatively, D is TRBD1 (6 bases). V was trimmed by 2 bases and J by 3 bases, leaving 20 bases between them. The CDR3 has 16 amino acids. Germline assignment: CDR1 SQVTM and CDR2 ANQGSEA. The CDR3 loop reads CSVEKQQGLLVYEQYF. The CDR3 bases are TGCAGCGTTGAAAAGCAACAGGGCCTCCTGGTCTACGAGCAGTACTTC.